Sequencing of this T cell receptor (beta chain) was carried out in a study of blood T cell repertoires in COVID-19. Libraries were prepared by immunoSEQ multiplex PCR; TCRdb keeps only in-frame clonotypes and omits some of them. The data contain about 670,000 clones, about nine tenths of them seen just once; the ten biggest clones take up 0.2% to 0.3%. This CDR3 region has 13 residues. From germline, CDR1 is GTSNPN and CDR2 SVGIG (reference sequence). Trimming removed 7 bases from V and 7 bases from J, with 20 bases in between. The rearrangement joins TRBV30 to TRBJ2-7; perhaps TRBD2 as D (5 bases). The sample taken for sequencing was peripheral blood. This receptor was obtained from a woman aged 18-35 years with acute or convalescent COVID-19. This CDR3 reads CASTVREIGEQYF. The DNA of the CDR3 is TGTGCCTCTACTGTCCGGGAAATCGGGGAGCAGTACTTC.